The rows below give T cell receptor beta chains drawn from one sample of a study of cytotoxic CD8 clonotypes in ibrutinib-treated CLL. Method: immunoSEQ multiplex PCR; TCRdb's copy keeps in-frame clones and lacks some. The sample shows some 200,000 clones, approximately 72% of them seen only once. Sequenced here: PBMCs, sampled after 24 months of ibrutinib treatment. The receptors here all came from a human donor with chronic lymphocytic leukemia. The CDR3 runs from the conserved cysteine through the conserved F or W. A D gene is named only where the DNA matches it firmly. The size of a clone is reported for some rows only, either as once, few or many, or as a class for expanded clones.

J | size | V | D | DNA | CDR3
TRBJ2-7 | - | TRBV30 | - | TGTGCCTGGAGCCTTAAAGCCCCCTACGAGCAGTACTTC | CAWSLKAPYEQYF
TRBJ1-5 | few | TRBV5-4 | TRBD1 | TGTGCCACCTCAGGGGGGAACAATCAGCCCCAGCATTTT | CATSGGNNQPQHF
TRBJ2-7 | - | TRBV14 | - | TGTGCCAGCAGCCAAGGGACACTTCTGGCGGTCGAGTACTTC | CASSQGTLLAVEYF
TRBJ2-7 | - | TRBV19 | - | TGTGCCAGTAGTATAACCCTCGCCCTTTCCTACGAGCAGTACTTC | CASSITLALSYEQYF
TRBJ1-3 | few | TRBV7-2 | - | TGTGCCAGCACCCGGTTGAGCTCTGGAAACACCATATATTTT | CASTRLSSGNTIYF
TRBJ2-7 | - | TRBV19 | TRBD2 | TGTGCCAGTAGCGCTAGCGGGAGAGGGGCCTACGAGCAGTACTTC | CASSASGRGAYEQYF
TRBJ2-1 | few | TRBV30 | TRBD2 | TGTGCCTGGAGTGTAGGGACTAGCGGATACAATGAGCAGTTCTTC | CAWSVGTSGYNEQFF
TRBJ1-1 | - | TRBV11-2 | - | TGTGCCAGCAGCTTAGATATAAGGGGGGGGGCCGAAGCTTTCTTT | CASSLDIRGGAEAFF
TRBJ1-1 | - | TRBV14 | - | TGTGCCAGCAGCCGGCACAGATTCGACACTGAAGCTTTCTTT | CASSRHRFDTEAFF
TRBJ2-7 | - | TRBV2 | - | TGTGCCAGCAGTGGGCCGGGCGAGCAGTACTTC | CASSGPGEQYF
TRBJ2-1 | once | TRBV11-2 | TRBD2 | TGTGCCAGCAGCGTTAGCGGGCCAACCTACAATGAGCAGTTCTTC | CASSVSGPTYNEQFF
TRBJ2-6 | - | TRBV2 | - | TGTGCCAGCAGTGAAGCGCCTGGGGCGGCCAACGTCCTGACTTTC | CASSEAPGAANVLTF
TRBJ1-1 | - | TRBV30 | - | TGTGCCAGGAAAACGGCCCCAATGAACACTGAAGCTTTCTTT | CARKTAPMNTEAFF
TRBJ1-2 | - | TRBV6-1 | TRBD1 | TGTGCCAGCAGTGGAGACAGGGGGAACTATGGCTACACCTTC | CASSGDRGNYGYTF
TRBJ1-5 | - | TRBV7-2 | TRBD1 | TGTGCCAGCAGCCAGATACAGGGGGCCAGCCAGCCCCAGCATTTT | CASSQIQGASQPQHF
TRBJ2-7 | - | TRBV7-6 | - | TGTGCCAGCAGCCCAGGGGGGCGGGGGCTCACCTACGAGCAGTACTTC | CASSPGGRGLTYEQYF
TRBJ1-1 | - | TRBV5-1 | TRBD1 | TGCGCCAGCAGGTCGGACAGGGCCCGGGACACTGAAGCTTTCTTT | CASRSDRARDTEAFF
TRBJ1-4 | - | TRBV29-1 | TRBD1 | TGCAGCGTTGCAAGGGGACTTCCCGGGACAGGGAACTCGAATGAAAAACTGTTTTTT | CSVARGLPGTGNSNEKLFF
TRBJ1-5 | - | TRBV7-9 | - | TGTGCCAGCAGCCCCGGACGGATTAATCAGCCCCAGCATTTT | CASSPGRINQPQHF
TRBJ2-3 | - | TRBV2 | - | TGTGCCAGCAGTGAGAGGCAGGGGGGAACAGATACGCAGTATTTT | CASSERQGGTDTQYF
TRBJ1-4 | - | TRBV7-6 | - | TGTGCCAGCAGCTTAAACAGGGAAAGGGAAAAACTGTTTTTT | CASSLNREREKLFF
TRBJ2-2 | few | TRBV7-6 | - | TGTGCCAGCAGCCCAAGACTCACAACCGGGGAGCTGTTTTTT | CASSPRLTTGELFF
TRBJ1-2 | few | TRBV7-2 | - | TGTGCCAGCAGCTTAGTGGGACTAAGCTATGGCTACACCTTC | CASSLVGLSYGYTF
TRBJ2-1 | - | TRBV10-3 | - | TGTGCCATCAGTGCCGGCAATGAGCAGTTCTTC | CAISAGNEQFF
TRBJ1-5 | few | TRBV2 | - | TGTGCCAGCAGAGGACAGAGCATGGAGAGCAATCAGCCCCAGCATTTT | CASRGQSMESNQPQHF
TRBJ2-7 | - | TRBV14 | - | TGTGCCAGCAGCGTCGGGGTTTCGGGCGAGCAGTACTTC | CASSVGVSGEQYF
TRBJ2-1 | - | TRBV28 | - | TGTGCCAGCAGCACCGGATCGGGCTCCTACAATGAGCAGTTCTTC | CASSTGSGSYNEQFF
TRBJ2-3 | - | TRBV11-3 | - | TGTGCCAGCAGCTCCTCTCGGTGGGCAGATACGCAGTATTTT | CASSSSRWADTQYF
TRBJ2-7 | - | TRBV11-2 | - | TGTGCCAGCAGCTCATCCCCAAACAGCTACGAGCAGTACTTC | CASSSSPNSYEQYF
TRBJ1-5 | - | TRBV6-1 | - | TGTGCCAGCAGTGAAGCGCCTCGGGGTTTTGCAGACAGGACTACAAATCAGCCCCAGCATTTT | CASSEAPRGFADRTTNQPQHF
TRBJ1-3 | - | TRBV28 | - | TGTGCCAGCAGTTTAACTTCGGCTGGAAACACCATATATTTT | CASSLTSAGNTIYF
TRBJ2-1 | - | TRBV29-1 | TRBD2 | TGCAGCGTTGAAGGCGGACTAGCGGGCGTTTACAATGAGCAGTTCTTC | CSVEGGLAGVYNEQFF
TRBJ2-2 | many | TRBV2 | TRBD1 | TGTGCCAGCAGTAAGACAGGACAGGGTGGGGAGCTGTTTTTT | CASSKTGQGGELFF
TRBJ2-1 | - | TRBV27 | - | TGTGCCAGCAGTTTAGTACAGGGACATCGCAATGAGCAGTTCTTC | CASSLVQGHRNEQFF
TRBJ2-1 | - | TRBV5-4 | TRBD2 | TGTGCCAGCAGCTTGGCCTTCGGGCTAGCGGGAAGCTCCTACAATGAGCAGTTCTTC | CASSLAFGLAGSSYNEQFF
TRBJ1-4 | - | TRBV25-1 | - | TGTGCCAGCGGATCGACCGGGAAGGAAAAACTGTTTTTT | CASGSTGKEKLFF
TRBJ2-3 | - | TRBV7-3 | - | TGTGCCAGCAGCTCACCGGGGCAAACGCAGTATTTT | CASSSPGQTQYF
TRBJ1-2 | - | TRBV25-1 | TRBD1 | TGTGCCAGCAGCCCAGGGGGCCTATGGTATGGCTACACCTTC | CASSPGGLWYGYTF
TRBJ2-5 | - | TRBV29-1 | TRBD1 | TGCAGCGTAGGGGACAGGGGGGGAGAGACCCAGTACTTC | CSVGDRGGETQYF
TRBJ2-1 | - | TRBV18 | - | TGTGCCAGCTCACCGGAACCGGGACGTCGCTCCTACAATGAGCAGTTCTTC | CASSPEPGRRSYNEQFF
TRBJ2-1 | - | TRBV5-6 | - | TGTGCCAGCAGCTTGGTATCTGGAGACTCCTACAATGAGCAGTTCTTC | CASSLVSGDSYNEQFF
TRBJ1-5 | many | TRBV29-1 | - | TGCAGCGTTTCTGTTAGGGATGGAAATCAGCCCCAGCATTTT | CSVSVRDGNQPQHF
TRBJ2-7 | - | TRBV27 | - | TGTGCCAGCAGTCCCCGCCCAGGGAGCTACGAGCAGTACTTC | CASSPRPGSYEQYF
TRBJ2-7 | - | TRBV25-1 | TRBD1 | TGTGCCAGCAGTGAGTACCATGGCAGGGGGCGCGGTATCTACGAGCAGTACTTC | CASSEYHGRGRGIYEQYF
TRBJ1-2 | - | TRBV9 | TRBD1 | TGTGCCAGCAGCACCACGACAGGGGTAGACTCTATCTTC | CASSTTTGVDSIF
TRBJ1-2 | once | TRBV6-5 | TRBD1 | TGTGCCACCACGGGACAGGGGGCGCGATATGGCTACACCTTC | CATTGQGARYGYTF
TRBJ1-2 | - | TRBV11-2 | TRBD1 | TGTGCCAGCAGCTTAGACAGGGGGCGCGGCTATGGCTACACCTTC | CASSLDRGRGYGYTF
TRBJ1-3 | - | TRBV7-9 | - | TGTGCCAGCAGCTTATTGGGGAACTCTGGAAACACCATATATTTT | CASSLLGNSGNTIYF
TRBJ2-3 | - | TRBV30 | - | TGTGCCTGGAGTTTGTCCCGCGCAGATACGCAGTATTTT | CAWSLSRADTQYF
TRBJ2-1 | - | TRBV6-6 | - | TGTGCCAGCAGTTATGGGGGAGTGATCTACAATGAGCAGTTCTTC | CASSYGGVIYNEQFF
TRBJ2-7 | - | TRBV28 | - | TGTGCCAGCAGTTCCGTGAGCTACGAGCAGTACTTC | CASSSVSYEQYF
TRBJ2-1 | - | TRBV9 | - | TGTGCCAGCAGCGTAGGACTATTAGATGAGCAGTTCTTC | CASSVGLLDEQFF
TRBJ2-7 | - | TRBV19 | - | TGTGCCAGTAGCCGAGAGGTAGCAATCCTCGAGCAGTACTTC | CASSREVAILEQYF
TRBJ1-5 | - | TRBV9 | - | TGTGCCAGCAGTGAGTTCCCACAGGCCAATCAGCCCCAGCATTTT | CASSEFPQANQPQHF
TRBJ2-5 | - | TRBV5-1 | - | TGCGCCAGCAGAGAGGACCCTCAAGAGACCCAGTACTTC | CASREDPQETQYF
TRBJ1-1 | few | TRBV19 | - | TGTGCCAGTAGTATAGATCTTCTTTTCACGGCTTTCTTT | CASSIDLLFTAFF
TRBJ1-1 | - | TRBV5-1 | - | TGCGCCAGCAGCTTCGGGATGAACACTGAAGCTTTCTTT | CASSFGMNTEAFF
TRBJ2-1 | - | TRBV27 | - | TGTGCCAGCAGGACACCGAGCTCCTACAATGAGCAGTTCTTC | CASRTPSSYNEQFF